The sequence of this TCR beta chain was determined in a study of control samples from healthy donors and cancer patients. The CDR3 totals 14 residues. Per the germline V gene, CDR1 is SGHAT and CDR2 is FQNNGV. Clones were sequenced by immunoSEQ multiplex PCR, and TCRdb holds only the in-frame ones, with some missing. Here the sample spans 180,000 or so clones, 91% being singletons. With respect to this clone: Compared with germline, one end of the junction differs, possibly owing to a read error.

The chain couples TRBV11-2 to TRBJ2-7, with TRBD1 as a possible D gene (6 bases). This TCR was recovered from a woman under 40 in good health. Sequenced sample: blood. The CDR3 DNA reads TGTGCCGGCAGCTTATTCCAGGGGCACTACGAGCAGTACTTC. It yields the protein CAGSLFQGHYEQYF. Full variable domain (missing parts from reference TRBV11-2 and TRBJ2-7): EAGVAQSPRYKIIEKRQSVAFWCNPISGHATLYWYQQILGQGPKLLIQFQNNGVVDDSQLPKDRFSAERLKGVDSTLKIQPAKLEDSAVYLCAGSLFQGHYEQYFGPGTRLTVT.